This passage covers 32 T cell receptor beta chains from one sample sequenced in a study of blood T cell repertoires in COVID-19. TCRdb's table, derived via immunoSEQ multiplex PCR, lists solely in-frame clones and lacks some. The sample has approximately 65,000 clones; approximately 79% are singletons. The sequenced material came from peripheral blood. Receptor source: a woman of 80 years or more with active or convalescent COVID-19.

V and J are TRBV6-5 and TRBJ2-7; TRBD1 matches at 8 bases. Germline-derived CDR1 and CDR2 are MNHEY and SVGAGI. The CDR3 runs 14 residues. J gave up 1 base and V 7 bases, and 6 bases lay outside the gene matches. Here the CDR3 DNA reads TGTGCCAGCACCTCGGACAGGGCGTCCTACGAGCAGTACTTC. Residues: CASTSDRASYEQYF.

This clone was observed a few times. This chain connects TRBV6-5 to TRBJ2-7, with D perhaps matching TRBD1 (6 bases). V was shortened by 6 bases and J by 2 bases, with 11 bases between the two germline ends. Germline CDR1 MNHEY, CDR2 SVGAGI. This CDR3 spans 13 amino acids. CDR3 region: CASRRAGAYEQYF. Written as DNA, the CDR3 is TGTGCCAGCAGAAGGGCAGGGGCCTACGAGCAGTACTTC.

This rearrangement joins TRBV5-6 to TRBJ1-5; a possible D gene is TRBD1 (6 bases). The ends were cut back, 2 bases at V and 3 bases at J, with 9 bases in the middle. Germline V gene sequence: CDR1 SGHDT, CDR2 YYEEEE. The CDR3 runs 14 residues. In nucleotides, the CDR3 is TGTGCCAGCAGCTTAACAGGGAACAATCAGCCCCAGCATTTT. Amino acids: CASSLTGNNQPQHF.

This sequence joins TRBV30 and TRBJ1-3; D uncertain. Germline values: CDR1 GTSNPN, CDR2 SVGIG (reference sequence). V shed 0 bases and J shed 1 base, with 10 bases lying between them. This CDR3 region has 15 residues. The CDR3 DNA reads TGTGCCTGGAGTGTACCCGAGAGGTCTGGAAACACCATATATTTT. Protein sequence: CAWSVPERSGNTIYF.

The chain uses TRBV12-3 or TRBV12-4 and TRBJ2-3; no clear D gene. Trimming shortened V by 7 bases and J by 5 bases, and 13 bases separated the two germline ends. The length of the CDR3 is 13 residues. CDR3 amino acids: CASTAFRVDTQYF. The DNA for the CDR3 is TGTGCCAGCACCGCATTTAGAGTAGATACGCAGTATTTT.

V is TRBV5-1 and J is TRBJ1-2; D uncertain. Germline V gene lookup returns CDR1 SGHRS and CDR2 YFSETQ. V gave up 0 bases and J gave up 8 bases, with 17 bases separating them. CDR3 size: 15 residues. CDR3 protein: CASSLGEGLSGGYTF. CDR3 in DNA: TGCGCCAGCAGCTTGGGAGAGGGTCTCTCTGGAGGCTACACCTTC. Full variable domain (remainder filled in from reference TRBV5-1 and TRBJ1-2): KAGVTQTPRYLIKTRGQQVTLSCSPISGHRSVSWYQQTPGQGLQFLFEYFSETQRNKGNFPGRFSGRQFSNSRSEMNVSTLELGDSALYLCASSLGEGLSGGYTFGSGTRLTVV.

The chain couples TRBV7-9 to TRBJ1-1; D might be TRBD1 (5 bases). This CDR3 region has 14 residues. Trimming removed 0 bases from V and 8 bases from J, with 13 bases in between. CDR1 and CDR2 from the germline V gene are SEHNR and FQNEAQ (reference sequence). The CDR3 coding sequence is TGTGCCAGCAGCTTAGCCCAGGACACCTTAGAAGCTTTCTTT. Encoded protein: CASSLAQDTLEAFF.

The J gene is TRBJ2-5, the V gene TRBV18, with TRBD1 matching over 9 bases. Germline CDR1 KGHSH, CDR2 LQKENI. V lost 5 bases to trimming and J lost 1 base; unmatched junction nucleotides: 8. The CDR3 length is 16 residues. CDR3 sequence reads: CASSMPGTGIQETQYF. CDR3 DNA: TGTGCCAGCTCAATGCCCGGGACAGGGATCCAAGAGACCCAGTACTTC.

The CDR3, as DNA: TGTGCCAGCAGCGTAGGTGGCAGTCCAGAGACCCAGTACTTC. This sequence encodes CASSVGGSPETQYF. The chain combines TRBV9 with TRBJ2-5; D is undetermined. The CDR3 spans 14 residues. V was trimmed by 0 bases and J by 4 bases, leaving 10 bases between them. Per the germline V gene, CDR1 is SGDLS and CDR2 is YYNGEE. Supplemented by reference TRBV9 and TRBJ2-5, the full variable domain reads DSGVTQTPKHLITATGQRVTLRCSPRSGDLSVYWYQQSLDQGLQFLIQYYNGEERAKGNILERFSAQQFPDLHSELNLSSLELGDSALYFCASSVGGSPETQYFGPGTRLLVL.

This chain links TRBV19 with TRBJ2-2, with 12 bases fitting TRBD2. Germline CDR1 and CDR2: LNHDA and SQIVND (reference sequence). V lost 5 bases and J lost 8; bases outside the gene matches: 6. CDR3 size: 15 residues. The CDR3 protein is CASSVASGGAGELFF. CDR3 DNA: TGTGCCAGTAGTGTCGCTAGCGGGGGGGCAGGGGAGCTGTTTTTT.

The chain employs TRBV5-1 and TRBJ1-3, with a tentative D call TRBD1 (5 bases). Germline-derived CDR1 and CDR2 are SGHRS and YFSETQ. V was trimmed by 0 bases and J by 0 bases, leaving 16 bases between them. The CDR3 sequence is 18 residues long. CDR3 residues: CASSLAEEGTFSGNTIYF. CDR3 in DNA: TGCGCCAGCAGCTTGGCAGAGGAGGGGACGTTCTCTGGAAACACCATATATTTT.

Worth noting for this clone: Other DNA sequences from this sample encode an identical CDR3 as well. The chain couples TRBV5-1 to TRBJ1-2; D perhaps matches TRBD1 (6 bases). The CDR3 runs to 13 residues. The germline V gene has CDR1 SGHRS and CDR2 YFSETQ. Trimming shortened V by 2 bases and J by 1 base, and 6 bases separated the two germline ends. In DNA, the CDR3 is TGCGCCAGCAGCTTACAGGGTAACTATGGCTACACCTTC. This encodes CASSLQGNYGYTF. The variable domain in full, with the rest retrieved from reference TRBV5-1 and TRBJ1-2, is KAGVTQTPRYLIKTRGQQVTLSCSPISGHRSVSWYQQTPGQGLQFLFEYFSETQRNKGNFPGRFSGRQFSNSRSEMNVSTLELGDSALYLCASSLQGNYGYTFGSGTRLTVV.

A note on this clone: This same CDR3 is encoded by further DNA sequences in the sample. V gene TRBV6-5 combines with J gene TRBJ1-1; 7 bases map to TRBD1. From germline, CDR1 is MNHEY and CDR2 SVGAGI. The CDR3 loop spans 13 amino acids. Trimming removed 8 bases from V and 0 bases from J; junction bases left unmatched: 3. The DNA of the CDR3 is TGTGCCAGCCGGACAGGACTGAACACTGAAGCTTTCTTT. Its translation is CASRTGLNTEAFF.

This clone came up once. The CDR3 nucleotides are TGTGCCAGCTCACCTGAGACTAACCTGGGGGGGCAGTATTTT. Its translation: CASSPETNLGGQYF. The rearrangement links TRBV18 to TRBJ2-3; tentatively, D is TRBD2 (6 bases). The ends were cut back, 3 bases at V and 11 bases at J, with 18 bases in the middle. This CDR3 is 14 amino acids long. CDR1 is KGHSH and CDR2 is LQKENI in the germline V gene.

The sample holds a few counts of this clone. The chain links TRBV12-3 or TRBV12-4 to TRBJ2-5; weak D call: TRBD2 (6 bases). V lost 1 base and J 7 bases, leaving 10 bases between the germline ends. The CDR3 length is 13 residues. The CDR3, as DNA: TGTGCCAGCAGTTTAGGGACCGGGGGGACCCAGTACTTC. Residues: CASSLGTGGTQYF.

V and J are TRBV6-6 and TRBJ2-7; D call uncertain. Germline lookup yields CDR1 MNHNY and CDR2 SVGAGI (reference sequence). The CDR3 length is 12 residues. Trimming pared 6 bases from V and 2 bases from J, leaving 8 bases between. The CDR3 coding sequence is TGTGCCAGCAGCTTCCCCCCCTACGAGCAGTACTTC. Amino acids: CASSFPPYEQYF.

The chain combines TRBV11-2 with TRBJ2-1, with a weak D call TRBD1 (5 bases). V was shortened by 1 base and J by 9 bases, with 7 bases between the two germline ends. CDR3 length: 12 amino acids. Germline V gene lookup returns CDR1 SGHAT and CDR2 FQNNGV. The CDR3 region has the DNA TGTGCCAGCAGCTTAGTAGGGGTTGAGCAGTTCTTC. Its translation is CASSLVGVEQFF.

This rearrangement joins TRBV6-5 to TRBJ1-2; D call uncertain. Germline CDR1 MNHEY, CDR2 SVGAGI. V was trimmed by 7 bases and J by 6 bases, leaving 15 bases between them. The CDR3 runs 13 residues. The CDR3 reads CASKPGREDGYTF. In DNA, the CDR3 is TGTGCCAGCAAGCCAGGACGGGAAGATGGCTACACCTTC.

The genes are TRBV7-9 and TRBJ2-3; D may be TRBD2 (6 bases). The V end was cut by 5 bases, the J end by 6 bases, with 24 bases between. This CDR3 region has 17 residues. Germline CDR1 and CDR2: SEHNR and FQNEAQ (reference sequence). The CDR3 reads CASSPGVTAIARDTQYF. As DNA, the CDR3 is TGTGCCAGCAGCCCGGGAGTCACGGCCATAGCAAGGGATACGCAGTATTTT.

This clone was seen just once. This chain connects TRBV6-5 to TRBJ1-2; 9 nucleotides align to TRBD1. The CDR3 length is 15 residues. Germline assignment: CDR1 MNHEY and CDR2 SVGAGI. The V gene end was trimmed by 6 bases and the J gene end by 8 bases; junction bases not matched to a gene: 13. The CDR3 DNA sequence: TGTGCCAGCAGAGGGGACAGGGTGCTAGGAGGGGGCTACACCTTC. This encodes CASRGDRVLGGGYTF.

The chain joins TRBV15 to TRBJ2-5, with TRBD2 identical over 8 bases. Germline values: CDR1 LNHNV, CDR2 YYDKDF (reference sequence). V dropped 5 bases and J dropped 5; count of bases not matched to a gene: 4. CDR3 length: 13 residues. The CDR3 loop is CATSWGLGETQYF. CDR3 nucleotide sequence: TGTGCCACCAGCTGGGGACTAGGGGAGACCCAGTACTTC.

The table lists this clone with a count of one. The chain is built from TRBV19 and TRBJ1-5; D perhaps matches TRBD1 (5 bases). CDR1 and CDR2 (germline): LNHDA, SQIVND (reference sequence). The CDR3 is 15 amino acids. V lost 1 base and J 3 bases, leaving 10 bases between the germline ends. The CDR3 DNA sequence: TGTGCCAGTAGTATAGGGTCAGGGATCAATCAGCCCCAGCATTTT. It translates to CASSIGSGINQPQHF.

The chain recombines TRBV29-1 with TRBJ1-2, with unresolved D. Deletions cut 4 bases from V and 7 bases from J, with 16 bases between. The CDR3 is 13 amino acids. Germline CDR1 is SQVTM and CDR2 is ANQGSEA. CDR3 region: CSVGPRLGVGYTF. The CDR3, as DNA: TGCAGCGTTGGGCCTCGTCTCGGAGTTGGCTACACCTTC.

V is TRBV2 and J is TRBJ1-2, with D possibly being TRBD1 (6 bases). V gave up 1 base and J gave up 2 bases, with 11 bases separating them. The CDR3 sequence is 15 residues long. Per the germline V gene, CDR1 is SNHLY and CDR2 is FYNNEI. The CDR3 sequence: CASSEVGQYNYGYTF. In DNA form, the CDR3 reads TGTGCCAGCAGTGAAGTCGGACAGTACAACTATGGCTACACCTTC. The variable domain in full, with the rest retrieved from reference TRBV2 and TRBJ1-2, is EPEVTQTPSHQVTQMGQEVILRCVPISNHLYFYWYRQILGQKVEFLVSFYNNEISEKSEIFDDQFSVERPDGSNFTLKIRSTKLEDSAMYFCASSEVGQYNYGYTFGSGTRLTVV.

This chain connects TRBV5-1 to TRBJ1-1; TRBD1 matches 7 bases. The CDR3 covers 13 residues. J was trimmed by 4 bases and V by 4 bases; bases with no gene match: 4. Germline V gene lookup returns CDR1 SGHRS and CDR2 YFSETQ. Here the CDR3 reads CASSPGDSTEAFF. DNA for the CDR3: TGCGCCAGCAGCCCTGGGGACAGCACTGAAGCTTTCTTT.

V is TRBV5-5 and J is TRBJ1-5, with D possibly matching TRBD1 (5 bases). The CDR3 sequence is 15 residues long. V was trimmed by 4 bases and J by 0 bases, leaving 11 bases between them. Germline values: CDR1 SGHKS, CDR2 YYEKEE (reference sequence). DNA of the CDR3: TGTGCCAGCAGCCTACAGGAGCTTAGCAATCAGCCCCAGCATTTT. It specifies CASSLQELSNQPQHF. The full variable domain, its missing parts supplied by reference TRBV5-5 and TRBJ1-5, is DAGVTQSPTHLIKTRGQQVTLRCSPISGHKSVSWYQQVLGQGPQFIFQYYEKEERGRGNFPDRFSARQFPNYSSELNVNALLLGDSALYLCASSLQELSNQPQHFGDGTRLSIL.

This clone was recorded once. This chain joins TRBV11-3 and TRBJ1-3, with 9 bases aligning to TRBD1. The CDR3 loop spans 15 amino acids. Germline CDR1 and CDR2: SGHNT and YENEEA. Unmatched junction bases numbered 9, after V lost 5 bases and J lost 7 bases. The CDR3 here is CASSTPRDRENTIYF. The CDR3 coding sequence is TGTGCCAGCAGCACCCCCCGGGACAGGGAGAACACCATATATTTT.

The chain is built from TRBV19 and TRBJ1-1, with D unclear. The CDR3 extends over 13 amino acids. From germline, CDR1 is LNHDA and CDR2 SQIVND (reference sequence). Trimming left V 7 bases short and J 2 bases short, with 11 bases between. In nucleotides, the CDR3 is TGTGCCAGTACAGACACCCTTAACACTGAAGCTTTCTTT. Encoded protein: CASTDTLNTEAFF.

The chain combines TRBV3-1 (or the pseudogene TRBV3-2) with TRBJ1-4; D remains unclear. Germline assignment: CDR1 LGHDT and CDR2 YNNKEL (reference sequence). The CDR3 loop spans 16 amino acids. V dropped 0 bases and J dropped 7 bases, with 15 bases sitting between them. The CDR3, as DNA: TGTGCCAGCAGCCAAGATGGGGAGGGTTTGAGTGAAAAACTGTTTTTT. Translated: CASSQDGEGLSEKLFF.

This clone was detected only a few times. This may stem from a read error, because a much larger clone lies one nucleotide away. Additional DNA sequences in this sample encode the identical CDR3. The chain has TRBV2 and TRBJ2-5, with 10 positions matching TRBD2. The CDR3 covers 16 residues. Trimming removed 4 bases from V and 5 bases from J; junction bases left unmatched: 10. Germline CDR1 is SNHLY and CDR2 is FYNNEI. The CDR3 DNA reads TGTGCCAGCAGTGGAGCGAGCGGGGGGGTGGGGGAGACCCAGTACTTC. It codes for CASSGASGGVGETQYF.

CDR3 in DNA: TGTGCCAGCAGCGTAGGGCCCTCTGGGGCAGGGCTAAACATTCAGTACTTC. Amino acids: CASSVGPSGAGLNIQYF. The rearrangement joins TRBV9 to TRBJ2-4; tentative D call: TRBD1 (5 bases). V shed 0 bases and J shed 6 bases, with 19 bases lying between them. Germline V gene data show CDR1 as SGDLS and CDR2 as YYNGEE. The CDR3 has 17 amino acids.

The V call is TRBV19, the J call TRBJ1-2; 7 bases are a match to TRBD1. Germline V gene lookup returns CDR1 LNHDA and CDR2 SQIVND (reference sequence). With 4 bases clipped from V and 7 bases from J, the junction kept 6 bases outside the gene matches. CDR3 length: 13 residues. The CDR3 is CASSTRDRGGYTF. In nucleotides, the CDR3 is TGTGCCAGTAGTACTCGGGACAGAGGTGGCTACACCTTC.